The clone carrying this T cell receptor beta chain has only one observation. The target antigen is unknown. The entry originates in a study of shared clonotypes between healthy human individuals. Study-level results: Few donors restricted represented genetic and exposure-history diversity.

V gave up 1 base and J gave up 3 bases; unmatched junction bases: 12. CDR1 and CDR2 (germline): SQVTM, ANQGSEA. This CDR3 has 17 amino acids. Clones were read by immunoSEQ multiplex PCR, and TCRdb kept only the in-frame ones, dropping some. The table lists 2.3 million or so clones, approximately 93% of them singletons, with 0.35% to 0.5% in the top ten. Division of CD4+ cells produced a CD45RA+ naive subset and a CD45RA-negative memory subset. This clonotype was sampled from a man between 18 and 29 years old in good health. Some clones in this sample may be carry-over from other donors' samples. The sequenced material came from naive CD4+ T cells from PBMCs. The subset denotes: CD45RA+ positively selected. The V call is TRBV29-1, the J call TRBJ2-1; 7 nucleotides match TRBD2. CDR3 in DNA: TGCAGCGTTGAAGGAAGGGGTGGCGGGGGATACTACAATGAGCAGTTCTTC. It specifies CSVEGRGGGGYYNEQFF.